The 20 T cell receptor beta chains below were found in one sample sequenced in a study of PD-L1 blockade in urothelial cancer (dated by TCRdb to 2016 to 2017). The time point label corresponds to: pretreatment peripheral blood. Library preparation was by the immunoSEQ multiplex PCR assay. Here the immuneACCESS table is served through TCRdb, limited to in-frame sequences with V and J called. Missing clones are a known gap in these copies; in checked studies unresolved V genes cover under half, and the rest lacks a known reason. For this sample there are around 79,000 clones; around four fifths appear just once. About 6.7% of the sample lies in the top ten. Source: PBMCs, taken around atezolizumab (anti-PD-L1) treatment. The receptors stem from a man aged 40-55 years with urothelial cancer.

The chain combines TRBV7-2 with TRBJ2-7; 11 bases are shared with TRBD2. The V gene's germline CDR1 is SGHTA and CDR2 FQGNSA. CDR3 length: 17 residues. V shed 5 bases and J 0 bases; nucleotides not matched to a gene: 9. CDR3 bases: TGTGCCAGCAGCCGAGTAGGGCTAGCGGGGGGCTCCTACGAGCAGTACTTC. Translating gives CASSRVGLAGGSYEQYF.

CDR3 nucleotide sequence: TGCAGCGTTGACCCAGGGCCGAACACTGAAGCTTTCTTT. The encoded protein is CSVDPGPNTEAFF. This chain links TRBV29-1 with TRBJ1-1, with D perhaps matching TRBD1 (5 bases). CDR3 length: 13 amino acids. V lost 3 bases, J lost 1 base, and 9 bases lay in between. The germline V gene encodes CDR1 SQVTM and CDR2 ANQGSEA. The full variable domain, completed using reference TRBV29-1 and TRBJ1-1, is SAVISQKPSRDICQRGTSLTIQCQVDSQVTMMFWYRQQPGQSLTLIATANQGSEATYESGFVIDKFPISRPNLTFSTLTVSNMSPEDSSIYLCSVDPGPNTEAFFGQGTRLTVV.

The chain has TRBV19 and TRBJ2-2; tentative D call: TRBD2 (6 bases). The germline V gene encodes CDR1 LNHDA and CDR2 SQIVND (reference sequence). CDR3 length: 14 residues. The V gene lost 8 bases and the J gene lost 5 bases, with 15 bases spanning the gap. The CDR3 DNA follows: TGTGCCAGTCGCTTTTCGGAGGGGACCGGGGAGCTGTTTTTT. This codes for CASRFSEGTGELFF.

The table lists this clone with a few counts. This sequence joins TRBV19 and TRBJ1-5, with TRBD1 matching 9 bases. CDR3 length: 17 amino acids. CDR1 is LNHDA, CDR2 SQIVND, per germline (reference sequence). Unmatched junction bases numbered 13, after V lost 7 bases and J lost 3 bases. The CDR3 reads CASIGLRDRGNNQPQHF. The CDR3 nucleotides read TGTGCCAGTATTGGTTTGCGAGACAGGGGGAACAATCAGCCCCAGCATTTT.

The gene calls are TRBV28 and TRBJ2-5, with a weak D call TRBD1 (6 bases). The germline V gene has CDR1 MDHEN and CDR2 SYDVKM. Trimming left V 7 bases short and J 5 bases short, with 17 bases between. The CDR3 is 14 amino acids. The CDR3 DNA is TGTGCCAGCACGAAGGCAGGGGTAGGGGAGACCCAGTACTTC. Residues: CASTKAGVGETQYF. The complete variable domain, with remaining parts taken from reference TRBV28 and TRBJ2-5, reads DVKVTQSSRYLVKRTGEKVFLECVQDMDHENMFWYRQDPGLGLRLIYFSYDVKMKEKGDIPEGYSVSREKKERFSLILESASTNQTSMYLCASTKAGVGETQYFGPGTRLLVL.

The chain uses TRBV5-1 and TRBJ2-1; 9 positions agree with TRBD2. The germline gives CDR1 SGHRS, CDR2 YFSETQ. With 4 bases clipped from V and 6 bases from J, the junction kept 8 bases outside the gene matches. This CDR3 spans 15 amino acids. The CDR3 nucleotides read TGCGCCAGCAGCCCCCTGGCGGGAGGGCCCAATGAGCAGTTCTTC. Protein: CASSPLAGGPNEQFF.

This clone has a single count. The rearrangement joins TRBV6-5 to TRBJ2-7; 13 nucleotides agree with TRBD2. V lost 6 bases to trimming and J lost 3 bases; unmatched junction nucleotides: 5. CDR1 is MNHEY, CDR2 SVGAGI, per germline. The CDR3 sequence is 15 residues long. The CDR3 nucleotides read TGTGCCAGCAGACGTACTAGCGGGAGGGACTACGAGCAGTACTTC. It specifies CASRRTSGRDYEQYF.

J is TRBJ2-3 and V is TRBV5-5; 8 bases are a match to TRBD1. J lost 11 bases, V lost 7 bases, and 15 bases had no gene match. This CDR3 is 14 amino acids long. CDR1 is SGHKS and CDR2 is YYEKEE in the germline V gene (reference sequence). The CDR3 loop reads CASVKPSVGTGQYF. The DNA of the CDR3 is TGTGCCAGCGTAAAGCCTAGCGTGGGGACAGGGCAGTATTTT.

The chain is built from TRBV6-1 and TRBJ2-4, with TRBD2 as a possible D gene (6 bases). CDR3 size: 15 residues. Per germline, CDR1 MNHNS and CDR2 SASEGT. Trimming shortened V by 2 bases and J by 8 bases, and 16 bases separated the two germline ends. The CDR3 region is CASSERVAVGDIQYF. CDR3 bases: TGTGCCAGCAGTGAAAGGGTAGCGGTGGGGGACATTCAGTACTTC.

This clone was detected a few times. V and J are TRBV30 and TRBJ1-1; possible D gene TRBD1, 5 bases. Germline CDR1 GTSNPN, CDR2 SVGIG (reference sequence). This CDR3 is 12 amino acids long. V was trimmed by 3 bases and J by 6 bases, leaving 11 bases between them. DNA of the CDR3: TGTGCCTGGAGCGAAGGAGGGGCTGAAGCTTTCTTT. As protein: CAWSEGGAEAFF.

This clone was detected once. The V gene is TRBV27, the J gene TRBJ2-3; possibly TRBD2 for D (5 bases). Germline-derived CDR1 and CDR2 are MNHEY and SMNVEV (reference sequence). Trimming pared 4 bases from V and 6 bases from J, leaving 14 bases between. This CDR3 region has 14 residues. The CDR3 DNA reads as TGTGCCAGCAGTTGGGCGGGTCGGCTCGATACGCAGTATTTT. It codes for CASSWAGRLDTQYF.

The CDR3 coding sequence is TGTGCCAGCACCCAGAGGGTAGATACGCAGTATTTT. Translated: CASTQRVDTQYF. This sequence joins TRBV13 and TRBJ2-3, with D possibly being TRBD2 (5 bases). CDR1 and CDR2 from the germline V gene are PRHDT and FYEKMQ (reference sequence). The CDR3 contains 12 residues. V was clipped by 7 bases and J by 5 bases, with 10 bases between them.

The chain uses TRBV30 and TRBJ2-7; D gene unclear. The CDR3 sequence is 13 residues long. Trimming took 1 base from V and 3 from J, leaving 10 bases between them. Germline V gene data show CDR1 as GTSNPN and CDR2 as SVGIG (reference sequence). The CDR3 bases are TGTGCCTGGAGTGGTGGGCAGATCTACGAGCAGTACTTC. Translating gives CAWSGGQIYEQYF.

The chain has TRBV28 and TRBJ1-1, with 8 bases that match TRBD1. V shed 6 bases and J 4 bases; nucleotides not matched to a gene: 4. The CDR3 contains 13 residues. CDR1 and CDR2 (germline): MDHEN, SYDVKM. This CDR3 reads CASRGQAGTEAFF. CDR3 DNA: TGTGCCAGCAGGGGACAGGCCGGCACTGAAGCTTTCTTT.

V gene TRBV6-1 combines with J gene TRBJ2-7; the D gene is possibly TRBD2 (6 bases). Germline lookup yields CDR1 MNHNS and CDR2 SASEGT. This CDR3 comprises 14 residues. V lost 4 bases to trimming and J lost 6 bases, with 16 bases between them. CDR3 DNA sequence: TGTGCCAGCAGTGCGGAAACCGGAGGGTTCGAGCAGTACTTC. Translated: CASSAETGGFEQYF.

The chain is built from TRBV2 and TRBJ1-5, with D possibly being TRBD1 (5 bases). The CDR3 totals 15 residues. CDR1 and CDR2 from the germline V gene are SNHLY and FYNNEI. V lost 6 bases to trimming and J lost 0 bases, with 12 bases between them. The CDR3 coding sequence is TGTGCCAGCAGCTCTGACAGCTATAGCAATCAGCCCCAGCATTTT. Protein sequence: CASSSDSYSNQPQHF.

The table lists this clone with a few counts. The V call is TRBV7-9, the J call TRBJ2-7, with D hard to call. Germline assignment: CDR1 SEHNR and CDR2 FQNEAQ (reference sequence). The CDR3 is 15 amino acids. With 5 bases removed from V and 4 bases from J, the gap between germline ends came to 18 bases. The CDR3 nucleotides read TGTGCCAGCAGCACCCCTAGGAACGGAGTGTACGAGCAGTACTTC. Its protein product is CASSTPRNGVYEQYF.

The chain links TRBV30 to TRBJ2-5; 7 bases are shared with TRBD1. The ends lost 2 bases at V and 5 bases at J; junction bases unmatched: 5. Germline loops: CDR1 GTSNPN, CDR2 SVGIG (reference sequence). The CDR3 spans 13 residues. The CDR3 sequence: CAWSRDSGETQYF. The CDR3 region has the DNA TGTGCCTGGAGTAGGGACAGTGGGGAGACCCAGTACTTC.

The chain recombines TRBV28 with TRBJ1-3, with D uncertain. The length of the CDR3 is 14 residues. The V gene's germline CDR1 is MDHEN and CDR2 SYDVKM. V was trimmed by 5 bases and J by 3 bases, leaving 11 bases between them. In DNA form, the CDR3 reads TGTGCCAGCAGTCTGCCGGGTAGTGGAAACACCATATATTTT. Translated: CASSLPGSGNTIYF.

This clone appeared a few times. J is TRBJ2-2 and V is TRBV9; weak D call: TRBD1 (6 bases). Trimming removed 4 bases at V and 5 bases at J, with 21 bases between. In germline, CDR1 is SGDLS, CDR2 YYNGEE. This CDR3 has 17 residues. As DNA, the CDR3 is TGTGCCAGCAGCACTCGGGCCGGGACAAGACATACCGGGGAGCTGTTTTTT. Amino acids: CASSTRAGTRHTGELFF.